One sample yielded the 8 T cell receptor beta chains listed below, sequenced in a study of T cell responses to AZD1222 COVID-19 vaccine. TCRdb's copy holds only in-frame clones and misses some; the assay was immunoSEQ multiplex PCR. The sample consists of about 120,000 clones, more than 80% of them appearing once. The starting material was peripheral blood, obtained on day 0 of AZD1222 vaccination. The receptors come from an adult in good health.

Written as DNA, the CDR3 is TGTGCCAGCAGCTTCGCGGGTACGCAGTATTTT. Translation: CASSFAGTQYF. This chain joins TRBV13 and TRBJ2-3; D perhaps matches TRBD2 (5 bases). This CDR3 is built from 11 residues. The V end was cut by 3 bases, the J end by 8 bases, with 6 bases between. Germline CDR1 PRHDT, CDR2 FYEKMQ (reference sequence).

The chain joins TRBV7-9 to TRBJ2-3; D not certain. Germline V gene data show CDR1 as SEHNR and CDR2 as FQNEAQ (reference sequence). The V end was cut by 5 bases, the J end by 6 bases, with 12 bases between. CDR3 size: 13 residues. This CDR3 reads CASSPRSSDTQYF. The CDR3 DNA follows: TGTGCCAGCAGCCCTCGATCAAGCGATACGCAGTATTTT.

The chain couples TRBV5-1 to TRBJ1-2; D is unclear. There are 14 residues in the CDR3. Germline assignment: CDR1 SGHRS and CDR2 YFSETQ. The V gene lost 0 bases and the J gene lost 2 bases, with 8 bases spanning the gap. The CDR3 DNA follows: TGCGCCAGCAGCTTGGCCGAACAGAACTATGGCTACACCTTC. Amino acid sequence: CASSLAEQNYGYTF. Based on the CDR3 plus reference TRBV5-1 and TRBJ1-2, the full variable domain is KAGVTQTPRYLIKTRGQQVTLSCSPISGHRSVSWYQQTPGQGLQFLFEYFSETQRNKGNFPGRFSGRQFSNSRSEMNVSTLELGDSALYLCASSLAEQNYGYTFGSGTRLTVV.

The chain links TRBV5-1 to TRBJ2-1; a weak D match, TRBD1 (5 bases). The germline CDR1 and CDR2 sequences are SGHRS and YFSETQ. The CDR3 is 15 residues long. V lost 0 bases to trimming and J lost 4 bases, with 11 bases between them. The CDR3 sequence: CASSLEGQGYNEQFF. For the CDR3, the DNA is TGCGCCAGCAGCTTGGAGGGTCAGGGATACAATGAGCAGTTCTTC.

The chain joins TRBV27 to TRBJ1-2; 7 bases agree with TRBD1. This CDR3 has 12 amino acids. Per the germline V gene, CDR1 is MNHEY and CDR2 is SMNVEV (reference sequence). The V and J ends lost 10 bases and 4 bases, in that order; junction bases with no gene match: 6. Written as DNA, the CDR3 is TGTGCCACGAGGGGGCGAATCTATGGCTACACCTTC. It codes for CATRGRIYGYTF.

The chain is built from TRBV19 and TRBJ1-3, with D hard to call. V lost 8 bases and J 3 bases, leaving 14 bases between the germline ends. Germline CDR1 and CDR2: LNHDA and SQIVND (reference sequence). This CDR3 has 14 residues. CDR3 residues: CASCLGVGGNTIYF. Written as DNA, the CDR3 is TGTGCCAGTTGCCTCGGGGTAGGTGGAAACACCATATATTTT.

V and J are TRBV28 and TRBJ2-7; maybe TRBD2 (6 bases). This CDR3 has 14 amino acids. Germline V lookup: CDR1 MDHEN, CDR2 SYDVKM. V lost 6 bases to trimming and J lost 3 bases, with 15 bases between them. CDR3 coding DNA: TGTGCCAGCAGCCCGACAGACGGGGGCTACGAGCAGTACTTC. As protein: CASSPTDGGYEQYF.

CDR3 amino acids: CASTSRLGSGDYGYTF. The CDR3 DNA is TGTGCCAGTACCTCCCGGCTGGGGTCGGGAGACTATGGCTACACCTTC. This chain uses TRBV19 with TRBJ1-2; D uncertain. V was shortened by 7 bases and J by 3 bases, with 21 bases between the two germline ends. Germline V CDR1 and CDR2: LNHDA, SQIVND (reference sequence). This CDR3 is built from 16 residues.